This T cell receptor beta chain emerged from a study of blood T cell repertoires in COVID-19. Whole-study context: Researchers got acute and convalescent COVID-19 samples from the United States, Italy and Spain. The cDNA or gDNA used as material had been derived from T cells, B-cell-depleted T cells, or PBMCs.

Original processing methods: By means of reference gene primer amplification, nucleated cell counts were estimated. The repertoire was sequenced with immunoSEQ multiplex PCR; TCRdb's copy has only in-frame clones and lacks some. V and J calls and clone size are copied from that table; D and trimming were computed from the DNA. The sample has 140,000 to 150,000 clones, approximately 88% seen once; the top ten hold roughly 4.4%. Between the trimmed V and J ends, which lost 5 bases and 9 bases, there was a span of 11 bases. From germline, CDR1 is DFQATT and CDR2 SNEGSKA (reference sequence). CDR3 length: 11 residues.

The receptor was isolated from a human donor in a cohort sampled during active COVID-19. The sequencing sample was made of peripheral blood. This sequence joins TRBV20-1 and TRBJ2-1; D might be TRBD2 (6 bases). The DNA of the CDR3 is TGCAGTGCTGGGACTGCCGGTGAGCAGTTCTTC. It encodes CSAGTAGEQFF.